This T cell receptor (beta chain) stems from a study of T cells in Graves' hyperthyroidism and ophthalmopathy. A sample of blood taken at first hyperthyroidism diagnosis preceded any ophthalmopathy symptoms. The CDR3 regions of TCR beta were amplified from RNA transcripts. TCR CDR3 underwent first-round RT-PCR with the HTBI primer set. TCRdb ran MiXCR on the multiplex PCR reads and lists one entry per CDR3 protein. The sample includes 300,000 to 450,000 distinct CDR3 sequences, around an eighth of them seen just once. There are many counts of this clonotype. The sample consisted of blood. This sequence originates from a man aged 30-40 years with Graves' hyperthyroidism that later progressed to Graves' ophthalmopathy.

The CDR3 here is CASSLTWVPSGANVLTF. The CDR3 bases are TGTGCCAGCAGTTTAACCTGGGTCCCCTCTGGGGCCAACGTCCTGACTTTC. This chain uses TRBV28 with TRBJ2-6; no reliable D call. Trimming stripped 2 bases from V and 0 bases from J, with 11 bases between. The CDR3 is made up of 17 amino acids. Per the germline V gene, CDR1 is MDHEN and CDR2 is SYDVKM.